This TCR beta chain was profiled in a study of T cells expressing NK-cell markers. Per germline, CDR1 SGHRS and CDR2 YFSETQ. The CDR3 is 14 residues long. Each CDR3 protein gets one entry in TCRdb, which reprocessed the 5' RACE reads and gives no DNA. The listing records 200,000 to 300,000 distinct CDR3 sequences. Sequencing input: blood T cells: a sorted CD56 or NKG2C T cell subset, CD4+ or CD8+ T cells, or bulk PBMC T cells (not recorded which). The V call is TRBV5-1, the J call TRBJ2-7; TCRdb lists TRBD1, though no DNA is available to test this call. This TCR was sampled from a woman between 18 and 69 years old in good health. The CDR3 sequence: CASSRGQLPYEQYF.